This T cell receptor (beta chain) stems from a study of shared clonotypes between healthy human individuals. For the study at large: The cohort comprised a couple of women and a few men. Their ages spanned 18 to 49 years.

Replicate PCRs for sorted subsets used 200 ng DNA; this equaled 33,000 or so T cell genomes. Repertoires were generated with immunoSEQ multiplex PCR, while TCRdb's copy carries only in-frame clones and drops some. The data contain 1.5 million to 1.9 million clones, 95% to 99% of them singletons. Within Nashville, Tennessee resided all donors, each a Caucasian adult. Germline loops: CDR1 MNHEY, CDR2 SVGAGI. Trimming took 6 bases from V and 4 from J, leaving 5 bases between them. The CDR3 covers 11 residues. Findings and caveats of the study: Shared clonotypes: about 5% naive CD4, 3.5% to 4% naive CD8, over 2% memory CD4, over 0.3% memory CD8.

A note on this clone: What it binds is not known.

What was sequenced was naive CD4+ T cells sorted from blood. Regarding subset: CD45RA+ positively selected. The TCR comes from a man aged 25 to 40 in good health. The genes are TRBV6-5 and TRBJ2-3; no reliable D call. In nucleotides, the CDR3 is TGTGCCAGCAGCATGGCAGATACGCAGTATTTT. This translates into CASSMADTQYF.